These T cell receptor beta chains were read from a single sample in a study of T cell changes during pregnancy in multiple sclerosis. TCRdb's copy holds only in-frame clones and misses some; the assay was immunoSEQ multiplex PCR. The sample carries 60,000 to 80,000 clones, approximately 91% recorded once. The sequences come from peripheral blood, collected before pregnancy. All receptors come from a female donor with multiple sclerosis, enrolled in a pregnancy study. Both conserved end residues are part of each CDR3. The order of the fields is CDR3 protein, CDR3 DNA, J gene, D gene, clone size, V gene. The D gene is left open where the match is weak. Some rows have no size entry. The others give once, few or many, or a class for an expanded clone.

cdr3_aa: CASSLTRTGTANGPNTQYF; cdr3_nt: TGTGCCAGCAGCTTAACCCGGACAGGGACCGCCAACGGACCCAATACGCAGTATTTT; j_call: TRBJ2-3; d_call: TRBD1; clone_size: NA; v_call: TRBV7-9
cdr3_aa: CASGRGAGYTDTQYF; cdr3_nt: TGTGCTAGTGGTCGCGGGGCAGGGTACACAGATACGCAGTATTTT; j_call: TRBJ2-3; d_call: NA; clone_size: few; v_call: TRBV12-5
cdr3_aa: CASSPGQVNIQYF; cdr3_nt: TGTGCCAGCTCGCCGGGACAGGTCAACATTCAGTACTTC; j_call: TRBJ2-4; d_call: TRBD1; clone_size: NA; v_call: TRBV18
cdr3_aa: CASSAQGSETQYF; cdr3_nt: TGTGCCAGCAGCGCACAGGGAAGCGAGACCCAGTACTTC; j_call: TRBJ2-5; d_call: NA; clone_size: once; v_call: TRBV9
cdr3_aa: CASSRPTGLNTEAFF; cdr3_nt: TGTGCCAGCAGCCGCCCGACAGGGTTGAACACTGAAGCTTTCTTT; j_call: TRBJ1-1; d_call: TRBD1; clone_size: NA; v_call: TRBV11-2
cdr3_aa: CASILTQVNTEAFF; cdr3_nt: TGTGCCAGCATTCTCACACAGGTGAACACTGAAGCTTTCTTT; j_call: TRBJ1-1; d_call: NA; clone_size: NA; v_call: TRBV2
cdr3_aa: CASSSSTRDRDTYNEQFF; cdr3_nt: TGTGCCAGCAGTTCTTCAACCCGGGACAGGGACACCTACAATGAGCAGTTCTTC; j_call: TRBJ2-1; d_call: TRBD1; clone_size: NA; v_call: TRBV25-1
cdr3_aa: CASSLKVRRQLSTDTQYF; cdr3_nt: TGCGCCAGCAGCTTGAAGGTGCGGCGGCAGCTAAGCACAGATACGCAGTATTTT; j_call: TRBJ2-3; d_call: NA; clone_size: once; v_call: TRBV5-1
cdr3_aa: CASSPDRTNQPQHF; cdr3_nt: TGTGCCAGCAGCCCGGACAGGACGAATCAGCCCCAGCATTTT; j_call: TRBJ1-5; d_call: TRBD1; clone_size: NA; v_call: TRBV5-4
cdr3_aa: CASNIQGAGTEAFF; cdr3_nt: TGTGCCAGCAACATCCAGGGGGCAGGCACTGAAGCTTTCTTT; j_call: TRBJ1-1; d_call: TRBD1; clone_size: NA; v_call: TRBV7-2
cdr3_aa: CASSMTGIEQYF; cdr3_nt: TGTGCCAGCAGCATGACAGGGATCGAGCAGTACTTC; j_call: TRBJ2-7; d_call: TRBD1; clone_size: NA; v_call: TRBV7-2
cdr3_aa: CASSLSVNEQFF; cdr3_nt: TGCGCCAGCAGCTTGAGCGTGAATGAGCAGTTCTTC; j_call: TRBJ2-1; d_call: NA; clone_size: NA; v_call: TRBV5-1
cdr3_aa: CASIPPWTWVAGGPSGANVLTF; cdr3_nt: TGTGCCAGCATACCCCCTTGGACCTGGGTAGCGGGAGGTCCCTCTGGGGCCAACGTCCTGACTTTC; j_call: TRBJ2-6; d_call: TRBD2; clone_size: once; v_call: TRBV13
cdr3_aa: CASSLFITSGTDTQYF; cdr3_nt: TGTGCCAGCAGCTTATTCATCACTAGCGGGACAGATACGCAGTATTTT; j_call: TRBJ2-3; d_call: TRBD2; clone_size: NA; v_call: TRBV7-9
cdr3_aa: CASPGKDAYNEQFF; cdr3_nt: TGTGCCAGCCCAGGGAAAGACGCCTACAATGAGCAGTTCTTC; j_call: TRBJ2-1; d_call: NA; clone_size: NA; v_call: TRBV2
cdr3_aa: CASSYEHISYEQYF; cdr3_nt: TGTGCCAGCAGTTACGAACACATTTCCTACGAGCAGTACTTC; j_call: TRBJ2-7; d_call: NA; clone_size: NA; v_call: TRBV6-5
cdr3_aa: CASSQDRGTGAYEQYF; cdr3_nt: TGCGCCAGCAGCCAAGATAGGGGGACAGGGGCCTACGAGCAGTACTTC; j_call: TRBJ2-7; d_call: TRBD1; clone_size: few; v_call: TRBV4-1
cdr3_aa: CASSLAATSGSYHEQYF; cdr3_nt: TGTGCCAGCAGCTTGGCCGCGACTAGCGGGAGTTACCACGAGCAGTACTTC; j_call: TRBJ2-7; d_call: TRBD2; clone_size: NA; v_call: TRBV5-4
cdr3_aa: CASSQARTGAEQYF; cdr3_nt: TGCGCCAGCAGCCAAGCACGTACAGGGGCCGAGCAGTACTTC; j_call: TRBJ2-7; d_call: TRBD1; clone_size: NA; v_call: TRBV4-3
cdr3_aa: CASSTSGVSTDTQYF; cdr3_nt: TGTGCCAGCAGTACTAGCGGGGTCAGCACAGATACGCAGTATTTT; j_call: TRBJ2-3; d_call: TRBD2; clone_size: NA; v_call: TRBV2
cdr3_aa: CASSFVISYPGELFF; cdr3_nt: TGTGCCAGCAGTTTCGTGATTTCCTACCCCGGGGAGCTGTTTTTT; j_call: TRBJ2-2; d_call: NA; clone_size: NA; v_call: TRBV27
cdr3_aa: CASSEAGGVPEAFF; cdr3_nt: TGTGCCAGCAGTGAAGCGGGGGGTGTCCCTGAAGCTTTCTTT; j_call: TRBJ1-1; d_call: NA; clone_size: few; v_call: TRBV6-1
cdr3_aa: CASSLVQAGGYTF; cdr3_nt: TGTGCCAGCAGCCTGGTCCAAGCGGGCGGCTACACCTTC; j_call: TRBJ1-2; d_call: NA; clone_size: NA; v_call: TRBV7-9
cdr3_aa: CASSLDLPGQGVEDTEAFF; cdr3_nt: TGTGCCAGCAGCTTGGATCTTCCGGGACAGGGGGTGGAGGACACTGAAGCTTTCTTT; j_call: TRBJ1-1; d_call: TRBD1; clone_size: NA; v_call: TRBV5-4
cdr3_aa: CASSLDLAGVQFF; cdr3_nt: TGTGCCAGCAGCTTAGACCTAGCGGGAGTTCAGTTCTTC; j_call: TRBJ2-1; d_call: TRBD2; clone_size: NA; v_call: TRBV7-7
cdr3_aa: CASSSGLRSGNTIYF; cdr3_nt: TGTGCCAGCAGCTCGGGACTCCGCTCTGGAAACACCATATATTTT; j_call: TRBJ1-3; d_call: NA; clone_size: NA; v_call: TRBV5-6
cdr3_aa: CSVDSLTGTEYTEAFF; cdr3_nt: TGCAGCGTTGACTCCTTGACCGGGACAGAGTATACTGAAGCTTTCTTT; j_call: TRBJ1-1; d_call: TRBD1; clone_size: medium-sized; v_call: TRBV29-1
cdr3_aa: CASCCERQETQYF; cdr3_nt: TGTGCCAGCTGTTGTGAGCGGCAAGAGACCCAGTACTTC; j_call: TRBJ2-5; d_call: NA; clone_size: NA; v_call: TRBV6-5
cdr3_aa: CASSLGLAGGADTQYF; cdr3_nt: TGTGCCAGCAGCTTGGGGCTAGCGGGAGGTGCAGATACGCAGTATTTT; j_call: TRBJ2-3; d_call: TRBD2; clone_size: NA; v_call: TRBV7-7
cdr3_aa: CASSQGYTAFF; cdr3_nt: TGTGCCAGCAGCCAAGGGTACACGGCTTTCTTT; j_call: TRBJ1-1; d_call: NA; clone_size: few; v_call: TRBV4-2
cdr3_aa: CAWSGLWASGSYEQYF; cdr3_nt: TGTGCCTGGAGTGGCCTATGGGCTAGCGGGAGTTACGAGCAGTACTTC; j_call: TRBJ2-7; d_call: TRBD2; clone_size: NA; v_call: TRBV30
cdr3_aa: CAWSGGGNGQPQHF; cdr3_nt: TGTGCCTGGAGCGGGGGAGGGAACGGTCAGCCCCAGCATTTT; j_call: TRBJ1-5; d_call: NA; clone_size: NA; v_call: TRBV30
cdr3_aa: CAWSDPGHHTGELFF; cdr3_nt: TGTGCCTGGAGCGACCCGGGACATCACACCGGGGAGCTGTTTTTT; j_call: TRBJ2-2; d_call: NA; clone_size: NA; v_call: TRBV30